Shown below are 21 T cell receptor beta chains from a single sample sequenced in a study of blood T cell repertoires in COVID-19. Clones were read by immunoSEQ multiplex PCR, and TCRdb kept only the in-frame ones, dropping some. The table has 120,000 to 150,000 clones, 80% seen once. The sample comprised peripheral blood. The receptors originated from a man in his sixties with active or convalescent COVID-19.

As regards this clone: A junction boundary mismatches the germline segment, possibly from a read error. V and J are TRBV2 and TRBJ2-6; TRBD2 might be the D (5 bases). The V gene's germline CDR1 is SNHLY and CDR2 FYNNEI. The CDR3 totals 15 residues. The CDR3 spells CTSSVSGAGANVLTF. CDR3 coding DNA: TGTACCAGCAGTGTAAGCGGCGCTGGGGCCAACGTCCTGACTTTC. Full variable domain (outside the CDR3, taken from reference TRBV2 and TRBJ2-6): EPEVTQTPSHQVTQMGQEVILRCVPISNHLYFYWYRQILGQKVEFLVSFYNNEISEKSEIFDDQFSVERPDGSNFTLKIRSTKLEDSAMYFCTSSVSGAGANVLTFGAGSRLTVL.

The rearrangement links TRBV5-4 to TRBJ2-7; 8 bases agree with TRBD1. CDR3 length: 13 amino acids. CDR1 is SGHNT, CDR2 YYREEE, per germline (reference sequence). V shed 0 bases, J shed 6 bases, and the junction held 2 bases outside the gene matches. DNA for the CDR3: TGTGCCAGCAGCTTGGGACAGGGGTTCGAGCAGTACTTC. Protein: CASSLGQGFEQYF. Complete variable domain (other parts from reference TRBV5-4 and TRBJ2-7): ETGVTQSPTHLIKTRGQQVTLRCSSQSGHNTVSWYQQALGQGPQFIFQYYREEENGRGNFPPRFSGLQFPNYSSELNVNALELDDSALYLCASSLGQGFEQYFGPGTRLTVT.

J is TRBJ2-7 and V is TRBV28; TRBD2 aligns across 8 bases. The J segment lost 2 bases and the V segment lost 7 bases, leaving 10 bases of the junction unmatched. CDR3 size: 15 residues. The germline CDR1 and CDR2 sequences are MDHEN and SYDVKM. CDR3 amino acids: CASTIRLAGPYEQYF. The CDR3 DNA reads TGTGCCAGCACCATAAGGCTAGCGGGCCCCTACGAGCAGTACTTC.

This clone was counted many times. The chain carries TRBV6-5 and TRBJ2-7; the match to TRBD1 covers 8 bases. The CDR3 contains 15 residues. V lost 6 bases, J lost 2 bases, and 9 bases stayed unmatched. The germline CDR1 and CDR2 sequences are MNHEY and SVGAGI. CDR3 region: CASRDRDRSTYEQYF. In DNA, the CDR3 is TGTGCCAGCAGGGACCGGGACAGGAGTACCTACGAGCAGTACTTC.

This chain joins TRBV27 and TRBJ2-2, with D tentatively TRBD1 (7 bases). V lost 3 bases to trimming and J lost 6 bases, with 17 bases between them. This CDR3 is 16 amino acids long. From germline, CDR1 is MNHEY and CDR2 SMNVEV (reference sequence). CDR3: CASSFQGGSGPGELFF. The CDR3 nucleotides are TGTGCCAGCAGTTTCCAGGGGGGCTCGGGTCCCGGGGAGCTGTTTTTT.

The chain carries TRBV9 and TRBJ2-7; tentatively, D is TRBD2 (5 bases). The V and J ends lost 2 bases and 0 bases respectively, with 9 bases between them. The CDR3 sequence is 14 residues long. Looked up from germline, CDR1 is SGDLS and CDR2 is YYNGEE. CDR3 loop: CASSVFGGSYEQYF. In DNA form, the CDR3 reads TGTGCCAGCAGCGTCTTCGGAGGCTCCTACGAGCAGTACTTC.

This clone was counted between two and nine times. The rearrangement links TRBV5-1 to TRBJ2-1, with 10 nucleotides matching TRBD1. The CDR3 loop spans 15 amino acids. CDR1 SGHRS and CDR2 YFSETQ come from the germline V gene. Trimming removed 0 bases from V and 9 bases from J; junction bases left unmatched: 6. The CDR3: CASSLGRTGGGEQFF. The CDR3 DNA sequence: TGCGCCAGCAGCTTGGGGCGGACAGGGGGTGGTGAGCAGTTCTTC.

This clone appeared once. The sample has other DNA sequences that encode this CDR3 too. This chain joins TRBV6-2 or TRBV6-3 and TRBJ2-3, with 10 nucleotides matching TRBD2. From germline, CDR1 is MNHEY and CDR2 SVGEGT. The CDR3 runs to 14 residues. The V gene end was trimmed by 6 bases and the J gene end by 6 bases; junction bases not matched to a gene: 6. The CDR3 DNA sequence: TGTGCCAGCAGCCTTCTAGCGGGAGCTGATACGCAGTATTTT. It translates to CASSLLAGADTQYF.

The chain couples TRBV5-1 to TRBJ2-5; 8 bases are a match to TRBD2. Germline V gene lookup returns CDR1 SGHRS and CDR2 YFSETQ. V lost 0 bases and J lost 0; bases outside the gene matches: 4. There are 16 residues in the CDR3. CDR3 in amino acids: CASSLGASGYQETQYF. CDR3 nucleotides: TGCGCCAGCAGCTTGGGGGCTAGCGGGTACCAAGAGACCCAGTACTTC. Drawing the rest from reference TRBV5-1 and TRBJ2-5, the complete variable domain is KAGVTQTPRYLIKTRGQQVTLSCSPISGHRSVSWYQQTPGQGLQFLFEYFSETQRNKGNFPGRFSGRQFSNSRSEMNVSTLELGDSALYLCASSLGASGYQETQYFGPGTRLLVL.

J is TRBJ2-1 and V is TRBV19, with TRBD2 matching 12 bases. The V segment lost 5 bases and the J segment 0 bases; nucleotides outside the gene matches: 5. This CDR3 is built from 17 residues. CDR1 and CDR2 (germline): LNHDA, SQIVND (reference sequence). DNA of the CDR3: TGTGCCAGTAGTCTAGCGGGAGGGTTAAGCTCCTACAATGAGCAGTTCTTC. This codes for CASSLAGGLSSYNEQFF.

The DNA for the CDR3 is TGTGCCAGCAGTCGGGACAGGGGAGACATTCAGTACTTC. This gives the protein CASSRDRGDIQYF. V is TRBV28 and J is TRBJ2-4; 10 nucleotides agree with TRBD1. The CDR3 totals 13 residues. In germline, CDR1 is MDHEN, CDR2 SYDVKM. J was trimmed by 8 bases and V by 5 bases; bases with no gene match: 3.

The chain joins TRBV20-1 to TRBJ1-1, with no clear D. The V end lost 3 bases, the J end lost 5 bases, and 13 bases lay between the germline ends. Germline values: CDR1 DFQATT, CDR2 SNEGSKA (reference sequence). The CDR3 consists of 13 residues. The CDR3 is CSASGPYGTEAFF. The CDR3 DNA reads as TGCAGTGCTAGTGGCCCATACGGGACTGAAGCTTTCTTT.

The chain couples TRBV27 to TRBJ1-6; 8 bases line up with TRBD1. Per germline, CDR1 MNHEY and CDR2 SMNVEV (reference sequence). After removal of 4 bases from V and 7 bases from J, the junction contained 12 bases not matched to a gene. This CDR3 spans 17 amino acids. DNA for the CDR3: TGTGCCAGCAGTTCACAACAGGGGGGTCTTGGGAATTCACCCCTCCACTTT. Protein sequence: CASSSQQGGLGNSPLHF.

This clone was detected only a few times. The chain links TRBV5-6 to TRBJ2-7; D possibly corresponds to TRBD1 (6 bases). This CDR3 is built from 14 residues. Germline CDR1 is SGHDT and CDR2 is YYEEEE. The V end lost 0 bases, the J end lost 2 bases, and 9 bases lay between the germline ends. The CDR3 protein is CASSLGGDTYEQYF. In DNA, the CDR3 is TGTGCCAGCAGCTTGGGTGGGGACACCTACGAGCAGTACTTC.

This chain connects TRBV29-1 to TRBJ1-5; D is unresolved. Deletions cut 4 bases from V and 3 bases from J, with 10 bases between. Germline lookup yields CDR1 SQVTM and CDR2 ANQGSEA. This CDR3 has 13 residues. CDR3 DNA: TGCAGCGTTGTAGAGGCTCCCAATCAGCCCCAGCATTTT. Its translation is CSVVEAPNQPQHF.

The chain couples TRBV6-5 to TRBJ1-2; D is possibly TRBD1 (6 bases). Germline assignment: CDR1 MNHEY and CDR2 SVGAGI. The ends were cut back, 5 bases at V and 7 bases at J, with 14 bases in the middle. The CDR3 is 13 residues long. CDR3 sequence (DNA): TGTGCCAGCAGTCATCAGATCAGGGGTGGCTACACCTTC. This translates into CASSHQIRGGYTF.

This clone was recorded a few times. This sequence joins TRBV7-2 and TRBJ2-7, with 10 nucleotides matching TRBD1. The CDR3 is 16 amino acids. The V segment lost 5 bases and the J segment 3 bases; nucleotides outside the gene matches: 10. Germline-derived CDR1 and CDR2 are SGHTA and FQGNSA. This CDR3 reads CASSPRGGQGIYEQYF. The CDR3, as DNA: TGTGCCAGCAGCCCTAGGGGGGGACAGGGGATCTACGAGCAGTACTTC. The full variable domain, in which reference TRBV7-2 and TRBJ2-7 provide the parts outside the CDR3, is GAGVSQSPSNKVTEKGKDVELRCDPISGHTALYWYRQSLGQGLEFLIYFQGNSAPDKSGLPSDRFSAERTGGSVSTLTIQRTQQEDSAVYLCASSPRGGQGIYEQYFGPGTRLTVT.

This rearrangement joins TRBV3-1 (or the pseudogene TRBV3-2) to TRBJ2-5; no reliable D call. CDR1 and CDR2 (germline): LGHDT, YNNKEL (reference sequence). V lost 3 bases and J lost 4, with 12 bases in between. The length of the CDR3 is 14 residues. This chain's CDR3 is CASSQGSSRETQYF. The CDR3, as DNA: TGTGCCAGCAGCCAGGGTAGTAGCCGAGAGACCCAGTACTTC.

This clone was recorded a few times. The chain employs TRBV4-3 and TRBJ2-7, with D possibly being TRBD2 (6 bases). The CDR3 consists of 15 residues. Germline V gene data show CDR1 as LGHNA and CDR2 as YSLEER. Trimming removed 2 bases at V and 2 bases at J, with 13 bases between. CDR3 nucleotides: TGCGCCAGCAGCCAATACGAGGGCGGGGCCTACGAGCAGTACTTC. This translates into CASSQYEGGAYEQYF.

The chain recombines TRBV6-5 with TRBJ2-3; 13 positions match TRBD2. This CDR3 is built from 15 residues. V lost 8 bases to trimming and J lost 6 bases; unmatched junction nucleotides: 8. CDR1 is MNHEY and CDR2 is SVGAGI in the germline V gene. The CDR3 coding sequence is TGTGCCAGCCGGACTAGCGGGGGCGCACGGGATACGCAGTATTTT. It specifies CASRTSGGARDTQYF.

V usage is TRBV7-3 and J usage is TRBJ2-3; D is unclear. Germline CDR1 SGHTA, CDR2 FQGTGA. This CDR3 comprises 15 residues. The germline V and J ends were trimmed by 0 bases and 3 bases, with 10 bases remaining between them. The CDR3, as DNA: TGTGCCAGCAGCTTAACAGGCGGAAGGACAGATACGCAGTATTTT. Its protein product is CASSLTGGRTDTQYF.